This T cell receptor beta chain was found in a study of shared clonotypes between healthy human individuals. Naive CD8 cells lacked CD45RO and underwent positive selection for CCR7, leaving out terminally differentiated effector memory CD45RA+ cells. Using immunoSEQ multiplex PCR, the repertoire was profiled, and TCRdb retains in-frame clones only, with some absent. The table has under 2,000,000 clones, over 85% seen once; the top ten hold more than 0.95%. Germline V gives CDR1 SGHRS, CDR2 YFSETQ. CDR3 length equals 16 residues. Trimming took 4 bases from V and 2 from J; bases not matched to a gene: 2.

The sequenced material came from naive CD8+ T cells sorted from blood. The TCR originated in a man younger than 30 in good health. The chain couples TRBV5-1 to TRBJ2-1, with 14 bases matching TRBD2. CDR3 bases: TGCGCCAGCAGCGGACTAGCGGGGGGACCCTACAATGAGCAGTTCTTC. Translating it yields CASSGLAGGPYNEQFF.